These 18 T cell receptor beta chains originate from one sample sequenced in a study of T cells in localized non-small cell lung cancer. Only in-frame clones appear in the TCRdb table, and some are missing; sequencing was by immunoSEQ multiplex PCR. The sample has under 3,500 clones, about 25% seen once. This sample comprised lung tumor tissue, obtained before any cancer treatment. Receptors originate from a man aged 35 to 69 with stage I squamous cell lung carcinoma.

Only a few counts were recorded for this clone. This chain uses TRBV29-1 with TRBJ1-2; 8 nucleotides line up with TRBD1. The ends lost 6 bases at V and 0 bases at J; junction bases unmatched: 15. CDR1 SQVTM and CDR2 ANQGSEA come from the germline V gene. The CDR3 has 17 residues. Here the CDR3 reads CSVRAGTGTKTNYGYTF. In nucleotides, the CDR3 is TGCAGCGTGAGGGCCGGGACAGGCACAAAAACTAACTATGGCTACACCTTC.

Sample share makes this clone medium-sized (0.01 to 0.1%). V is TRBV6-8 and J is TRBJ1-2; tentatively, D is TRBD1 (6 bases). Deletions cut 6 bases from V and 3 bases from J, with 17 bases between. Germline-derived CDR1 and CDR2 are MNHGY and SAAAGT. This CDR3 has 15 residues. DNA of the CDR3: TGTGCCAGCAGCCGGGGGGGCAGGGGTGACTATGGCTACACCTTC. Translated, it gives CASSRGGRGDYGYTF.

This rearrangement joins TRBV29-1 to TRBJ1-3; tentative D call: TRBD1 (5 bases). Germline CDR1 reads SQVTM; CDR2 reads ANQGSEA. The V gene lost 7 bases and the J gene lost 0 bases, with 13 bases spanning the gap. This CDR3 is built from 14 residues. DNA for the CDR3: TGCAGCGCTGGGGACTTCGGCTCTGGAAACACCATATATTTT. Translation gives CSAGDFGSGNTIYF.

Regarding this clone: Relative to the germline gene, one junction end is altered; a read error may explain this. The chain recombines TRBV6-8 with TRBJ1-2, with 8 positions matching TRBD1. Germline CDR1 is MNHGY and CDR2 is SAAAGT. This CDR3 contains 12 residues. The CDR3 DNA follows: TGTGCCATCAGTGGCACAGGGGGTGGCTACACCTTC. Its protein is CAISGTGGGYTF.

The gene calls are TRBV5-1 and TRBJ1-2, with TRBD1 identical over 8 bases. CDR1 is SGHRS and CDR2 is YFSETQ in the germline V gene. This CDR3 is built from 15 residues. With V trimmed by 2 bases and J by 1 base, 4 bases remained unmatched. In nucleotides, the CDR3 is TGCGCCAGCAGCTTCGACAGGGGAAATAACTATGGCTACACCTTC. Its protein is CASSFDRGNNYGYTF.

The chain uses TRBV19 and TRBJ1-1; D might be TRBD1 (5 bases). The CDR3 is made up of 12 amino acids. V was pared by 6 bases and J by 4 bases, with 9 bases between. Germline assignment: CDR1 LNHDA and CDR2 SQIVND (reference sequence). This CDR3 is CASSRQSTEAFF. The CDR3 bases are TGTGCCAGTAGCAGACAGTCCACTGAAGCTTTCTTT.

V is TRBV5-1 and J is TRBJ2-1; 7 bases agree with TRBD1. The CDR3 has 14 amino acids. Trimming at V came to 7 bases and at J to 4 bases, leaving 8 bases not matched to a gene. Germline values: CDR1 SGHRS, CDR2 YFSETQ. The CDR3 here is CASGAGTDYNEQFF. CDR3 DNA: TGCGCCAGCGGGGCCGGGACAGATTACAATGAGCAGTTCTTC.

This clone has a handful of counts. The rearrangement uses TRBV9 and TRBJ1-1; D might be TRBD1 (6 bases). This CDR3 has 15 amino acids. Germline lookup yields CDR1 SGDLS and CDR2 YYNGEE. Trimming stripped 0 bases from V and 3 bases from J, with 12 bases between. The CDR3 DNA reads TGTGCCAGCAGCGTAGAGGCTTCAGGGGACACTGAAGCTTTCTTT. Its protein is CASSVEASGDTEAFF.

By sample fraction, this clone is medium-sized (0.01 to 0.1%). This chain joins TRBV9 and TRBJ2-3; tentatively, D is TRBD1 (6 bases). From germline, CDR1 is SGDLS and CDR2 YYNGEE. V was shortened by 3 bases and J by 4 bases, with 15 bases between the two germline ends. CDR3 length: 15 residues. The CDR3 region is CASSGPGQNSDTQYF. Written as DNA, the CDR3 is TGTGCCAGCAGCGGGCCGGGACAAAATTCAGATACGCAGTATTTT.

Regarding this clone: One end of the junction does not line up with germline, which may come from a read error. The chain recombines TRBV6-8 with TRBJ2-3, with D unclear. Looked up from germline, CDR1 is MNHGY and CDR2 is SAAAGT. This CDR3 is built from 13 residues. CDR3 loop: CASSDSERDTQYF. The CDR3 DNA follows: TGTGCCAGCAGTGACTCGGAAAGAGATACGCAGTATTTT.

V usage is TRBV25-1 and J usage is TRBJ1-2; unclear D gene. Trimming cost V 4 bases and J 4 bases, with 13 bases left between them. CDR3 length equals 14 residues. Germline V gene lookup returns CDR1 MGHDK and CDR2 SYGVNS. The CDR3 here is CASSGHVGSYGYTF. In nucleotides, the CDR3 is TGTGCCAGCAGTGGCCACGTGGGTAGCTATGGCTACACCTTC.

V usage is TRBV27 and J usage is TRBJ2-7; the D gene is possibly TRBD2 (6 bases). V lost 6 bases and J lost 2, with 20 bases in between. This CDR3 comprises 16 residues. In germline, CDR1 is MNHEY, CDR2 SMNVEV (reference sequence). The CDR3 DNA sequence: TGTGCCAGCAGCCTTTCGCCAGTCGGAGGGGCCTACGAGCAGTACTTC. Residues: CASSLSPVGGAYEQYF.

There are a few counts of this clone. This chain uses TRBV30 with TRBJ2-7; perhaps TRBD1 as D (5 bases). The CDR3 is 12 residues long. Germline CDR1 and CDR2: GTSNPN and SVGIG (reference sequence). V was trimmed by 1 base and J by 3 bases, leaving 7 bases between them. CDR3 sequence reads: CAWSAQDYEQYF. CDR3 bases: TGTGCCTGGAGTGCACAGGACTACGAGCAGTACTTC. Supplemented by reference TRBV30 and TRBJ2-7, the full variable domain reads SQTIHQWPATLVQPVGSPLSLECTVEGTSNPNLYWYRQAAGRGLQLLFYSVGIGQISSEVPQNLSASRPQDRQFILSSKKLLLSDSGFYLCAWSAQDYEQYFGPGTRLTVT.

The genes are TRBV5-8 and TRBJ1-1, with D possibly TRBD1 on 5 matching bases. Trimming left V 2 bases short and J 2 bases short, with 7 bases between. The CDR3 runs 13 residues. Germline lookup yields CDR1 SGHTS and CDR2 YDEGEE. The CDR3 DNA is TGTGCCAGCAGCTTTGACAGCAACACTGAAGCTTTCTTT. This gives the protein CASSFDSNTEAFF.

This CDR3 is CSSRGGPETQYF. The CDR3 coding sequence is TGCAGCTCCAGGGGAGGCCCAGAGACCCAGTACTTC. The chain links TRBV29-1 to TRBJ2-5; the D gene could be TRBD1 or TRBD2 (6 bases each). Germline V gives CDR1 SQVTM, CDR2 ANQGSEA. Trimming pared 8 bases from V and 4 bases from J, leaving 14 bases between. The CDR3 length is 12 residues.

This clone was detected only a few times. V and J are TRBV30 and TRBJ1-2; 7 nucleotides align to TRBD1. V was pared by 5 bases and J by 4 bases, with 10 bases of the junction left unmatched. The CDR3 spans 14 residues. From germline, CDR1 is GTSNPN and CDR2 SVGIG (reference sequence). The CDR3, as DNA: TGTGCCTGGGTCACAGGGGATGTCGTCTATGGCTACACCTTC. Its translation: CAWVTGDVVYGYTF.

This clone appeared a few times. V usage is TRBV7-5 and J usage is TRBJ1-4; the table names TRBD1, a call not compared with the DNA. TRBV7-5 corresponds to a pseudogene. This CDR3 is built from 15 residues. The CDR3 loop is CASSQGQFFGEKLFF. CDR3 DNA sequence: TGTGCCAGCAGCCAGGGGCAATTTTTCGGTGAAAAACTGTTTTTT.

The V call is TRBV12-2, the J call TRBJ1-1; the D call in the table, TRBD1, was not verified against the DNA. TRBV12-2 is a pseudogene segment. The CDR3 has 14 residues. CDR3 nucleotide sequence: TGTGCCTCCGGGACAGGGGGCAGCAGCACTGAAGCTTTCTTT. As protein: CASGTGGSSTEAFF.